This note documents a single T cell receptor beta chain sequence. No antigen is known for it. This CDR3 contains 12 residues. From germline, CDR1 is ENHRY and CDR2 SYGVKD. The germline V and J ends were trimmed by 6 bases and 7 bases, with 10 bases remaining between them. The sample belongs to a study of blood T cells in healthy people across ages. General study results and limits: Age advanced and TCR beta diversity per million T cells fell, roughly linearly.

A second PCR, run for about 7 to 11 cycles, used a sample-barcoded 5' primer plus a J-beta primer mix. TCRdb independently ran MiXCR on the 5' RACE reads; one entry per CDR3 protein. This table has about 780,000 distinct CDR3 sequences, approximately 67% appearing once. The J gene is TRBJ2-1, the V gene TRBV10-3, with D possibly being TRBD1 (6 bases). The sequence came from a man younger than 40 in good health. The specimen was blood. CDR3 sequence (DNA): TGTGCCATCAGCCGCGACAGGAATGAGCAGTTCTTC. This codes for CAISRDRNEQFF.